Shown below are 32 T cell receptor beta chains from a single sample sequenced in a study of regulatory T cells in long-lasting Graves disease. CDR3-region Arm-PCR and iRepertoire HTBI primers produced the TCR beta libraries. From the multiplex PCR reads, TCRdb called clonotypes with MiXCR, one entry per CDR3 protein. The table lists roughly 400,000 distinct CDR3 sequences, approximately 16% of them singletons, with about 8% in the top ten. Time point given: newly diagnosed GD, antithyroid drugs for less than 3 months. PBMC RNA was the source of the TCR library. These data are also associated with another study on T cells in Graves' hyperthyroidism and ophthalmopathy.

The sample was peripheral blood mononuclear cells (PBMCs), taken at new diagnosis, from a patient treated with antithyroid drugs. The receptor set was obtained from a woman aged 40 to 50 with Graves disease.

In its sample, this clonotype was seen a few times. The chain combines TRBV4-3 with TRBJ2-3; D tentatively fits TRBD1 or TRBD2 (5 bases each). This CDR3 comprises 16 residues. Per the germline V gene, CDR1 is LGHNA and CDR2 is YSLEER. V was pared by 1 base and J by 1 base, with 12 bases between. In DNA, the CDR3 is TGCGCCAGCAGCCAAGGGGGGTGGAGCCGCACAGATACGCAGTATTTT. Amino acids: CASSQGGWSRTDTQYF.

In this sample, this clonotype turned up many times. The chain is built from TRBV5-1 and TRBJ2-3, with 7 bases matching TRBD1. The CDR3 sequence is 14 residues long. Looked up from germline, CDR1 is SGHRS and CDR2 is YFSETQ. J lost 0 bases, V lost 4 bases, and 2 bases had no gene match. Here the CDR3 reads CASSTDRSTDTQYF. The CDR3 coding sequence is TGCGCCAGCAGCACGGACAGGAGCACAGATACGCAGTATTTT.

Concerning this clonotype itself: Given a much more abundant clone one base away, this may be a read error. The CDR3 sequence: CASGVRTYERYF. CDR3 DNA sequence: TGTGCCAGCGGGGTTCGGACCTACGAGCGGTACTTC. This chain connects TRBV3-1 to TRBJ2-7, with no clear D. The CDR3 spans 12 residues. Per germline, CDR1 LGHDT and CDR2 YNNKEL (reference sequence).

This clonotype showed up many times. This rearrangement joins TRBV9 to TRBJ2-5, with unresolved D. The CDR3 extends over 14 amino acids. With 0 bases removed from V and 1 base from J, the gap between germline ends came to 7 bases. The germline V gene has CDR1 SGDLS and CDR2 YYNGEE. The CDR3 DNA reads TGTGCCAGCAGCGTAGAGGAAGGCCAAGAGACCCAGTACTTC. Amino acids: CASSVEEGQETQYF.

This clonotype was found many times. The chain couples TRBV18 to TRBJ2-7; TRBD1 agrees at 7 bases. Germline CDR1 reads KGHSH; CDR2 reads LQKENI. CDR3 length: 14 amino acids. V gave up 5 bases and J gave up 2 bases; unmatched junction bases: 6. DNA of the CDR3: TGTGCCAGCTCATGGACAGGAGAAACCTACGAGCAGTACTTC. It translates to CASSWTGETYEQYF.

This clonotype was detected ten times or more. This chain joins TRBV7-9 and TRBJ2-5, with TRBD2 matching 7 bases. This CDR3 is 17 amino acids long. Trimming cost V 1 base and J 5 bases; bases outside gene matches: 13. Germline CDR1 reads SEHNR; CDR2 reads FQNEAQ (reference sequence). The CDR3 spells CASSLERFSGLKETQYF. As DNA, the CDR3 is TGTGCCAGCAGCTTAGAGAGGTTTAGCGGGCTTAAGGAGACCCAGTACTTC.

There are a few counts of this clonotype. This rearrangement joins TRBV9 to TRBJ2-1; 11 bases are shared with TRBD2. CDR1 is SGDLS and CDR2 is YYNGEE in the germline V gene. The CDR3 runs 19 residues. V lost 4 bases and J lost 0; bases outside the gene matches: 12. CDR3: CASSLGTSGLLSSYNEQFF. DNA for the CDR3: TGTGCCAGCAGCCTAGGGACTAGCGGCCTCCTTAGCTCCTACAATGAGCAGTTCTTC.

This clonotype was seen repeatedly, ten times or more. The chain is built from TRBV12-5 and TRBJ1-1; D perhaps matches TRBD1 (5 bases). There are 17 residues in the CDR3. From germline, CDR1 is LGHNT and CDR2 FRNRAP. Deletions cut 2 bases from V and 7 bases from J, with 23 bases between. This chain's CDR3 is CASGLFPPSRQLNEAFF. The CDR3 DNA is TGTGCTAGTGGTTTGTTTCCACCTTCCCGACAGCTCAATGAAGCTTTCTTT.

In this sample, this clonotype turned up a few times. The J gene is TRBJ2-5, the V gene TRBV20-1; 9 bases match TRBD2. CDR3 length: 16 residues. Germline CDR1 DFQATT, CDR2 SNEGSKA (reference sequence). Trimming at V came to 0 bases and at J to 2 bases, leaving 7 bases not matched to a gene. CDR3 protein: CSAREFNSGGQETQYF. In DNA, the CDR3 is TGCAGTGCTAGAGAATTCAATAGCGGGGGACAAGAGACCCAGTACTTC.

This clonotype was detected many times. CDR3 sequence reads: CASSGNLAGVYNEQFF. The CDR3 nucleotides are TGTGCCAGCAGTGGAAACCTAGCGGGAGTGTACAATGAGCAGTTCTTC. The chain carries TRBV25-1 and TRBJ2-1, with 10 positions matching TRBD2. V shed 4 bases, J shed 4 bases, and the junction held 7 bases outside the gene matches. Germline V gives CDR1 MGHDK, CDR2 SYGVNS. The CDR3 is made up of 16 amino acids.

This clonotype has at least ten counts. The chain uses TRBV11-3 and TRBJ2-1, with 7 bases lining up with TRBD1. The V and J ends lost 5 bases and 12 bases, in that order; junction bases with no gene match: 7. This CDR3 is 12 amino acids long. Germline-derived CDR1 and CDR2 are SGHNT and YENEEA. The CDR3 DNA sequence: TGTGCCAGCAGCAAGGGGGCGCGTCCGCAGTTCTTC. It yields the protein CASSKGARPQFF.

The genes are TRBV19 and TRBJ2-3; weak D call: TRBD2 (5 bases). The V gene lost 2 bases and the J gene lost 6 bases, with 12 bases spanning the gap. In germline, CDR1 is LNHDA, CDR2 SQIVND (reference sequence). The CDR3 extends over 14 amino acids. CDR3 sequence: CASSIMGSRDTQYF. The CDR3 nucleotides read TGTGCCAGTAGTATAATGGGGAGTCGGGATACGCAGTATTTT.

The chain links TRBV10-3 to TRBJ1-3; D remains ambiguous. This CDR3 is 14 amino acids long. Germline values: CDR1 ENHRY, CDR2 SYGVKD. V lost 3 bases and J 2 bases, leaving 8 bases between the germline ends. DNA of the CDR3: TGTGCCATCAGTGATGTTAGTACTGGAAACACCATATATTTT. Residues: CAISDVSTGNTIYF.

Ten or more counts support this clonotype. The rearrangement joins TRBV20-1 to TRBJ2-5, with TRBD2 identical over 7 bases. Germline CDR1 reads DFQATT; CDR2 reads SNEGSKA (reference sequence). V shed 1 base, J shed 5 bases, and the junction held 7 bases outside the gene matches. This CDR3 region has 14 residues. CDR3 loop: CSARGTSSVETQYF. CDR3 DNA sequence: TGCAGTGCTAGAGGGACTAGTTCCGTGGAGACCCAGTACTTC.

About this clonotype itself: No conserved phenylalanine or tryptophan is present at the end of the CDR3, so a read error is the likely explanation. The chain employs TRBV2 and TRBJ1-5; D is unresolved. The germline V gene encodes CDR1 SNHLY and CDR2 FYNNEI. CDR3 length: 13 amino acids. The CDR3, as DNA: TGTGCCAGCAGGACGGAAAGCAATAAGCCCCAGCATCTT. Its translation is CASRTESNKPQHL.

The table lists this clonotype with many counts. This chain uses TRBV28 with TRBJ2-3; a weak D match, TRBD2 (5 bases). Per the germline V gene, CDR1 is MDHEN and CDR2 is SYDVKM. V was pared by 6 bases and J by 5 bases, with 18 bases between. The CDR3 sequence is 15 residues long. This CDR3 is CASSPPSGYKDTQYF. In nucleotides, the CDR3 is TGTGCCAGCAGCCCTCCCTCGGGATACAAAGATACGCAGTATTTT.

Ten or more counts support this clonotype. This rearrangement joins TRBV18 to TRBJ1-2, with unresolved D. The CDR3 contains 13 residues. CDR1 KGHSH and CDR2 LQKENI come from the germline V gene. Trimming removed 6 bases from V and 4 bases from J, with 12 bases in between. CDR3 loop: CASSPDEGYGYTF. CDR3 in DNA: TGTGCCAGCTCCCCGGATGAGGGCTATGGCTACACCTTC.

V usage is TRBV4-1 and J usage is TRBJ1-1, with D perhaps matching TRBD1 (5 bases). The CDR3 covers 14 residues. Germline CDR1 MGHRA, CDR2 YSYEKL. V lost 4 bases to trimming and J lost 3 bases, with 12 bases between them. This CDR3 reads CASSLQAQDTEAFF. The DNA of the CDR3 is TGCGCCAGCAGCCTTCAAGCACAGGACACTGAAGCTTTCTTT.

This clonotype was recorded once. It may be a read error: a sequence one base away is much more abundant. Here the CDR3 DNA reads TGTGCGATCTGGCTACCCCATAATGAGAAGTTCTTC. Protein: CAIWLPHNEKFF. V and J are TRBV15 and TRBJ2-1; D gene unclear. This CDR3 comprises 12 residues. From germline, CDR1 is LNHNV and CDR2 YYDKDF (reference sequence).

This clonotype showed up many times. The V gene is TRBV5-1, the J gene TRBJ2-3; maybe TRBD2 (5 bases). This CDR3 contains 17 residues. Germline values: CDR1 SGHRS, CDR2 YFSETQ. The V end lost 4 bases, the J end lost 6 bases, and 24 bases lay between the germline ends. The CDR3 DNA is TGCGCCAGCAGCATCACCGTAGGGCGGGCTAAGACGGATACGCAGTATTTT. Translated: CASSITVGRAKTDTQYF. Looking up the rest from reference TRBV5-1 and TRBJ2-3 gives the full variable domain: KAGVTQTPRYLIKTRGQQVTLSCSPISGHRSVSWYQQTPGQGLQFLFEYFSETQRNKGNFPGRFSGRQFSNSRSEMNVSTLELGDSALYLCASSITVGRAKTDTQYFGPGTRLTVL.

This clonotype has a count of ten or more. This chain joins TRBV28 and TRBJ2-7, with D unclear. Trimming stripped 3 bases from V and 6 bases from J, with 18 bases between. The CDR3 is 15 residues long. The germline gives CDR1 MDHEN, CDR2 SYDVKM. The CDR3 sequence: CASSFQIGVLPEQYF. For the CDR3, the DNA is TGTGCCAGCAGTTTCCAAATCGGCGTTTTGCCCGAGCAGTACTTC.

V is TRBV18 and J is TRBJ2-1, with D perhaps TRBD2 (7 bases). Germline CDR1 and CDR2: KGHSH and LQKENI. The CDR3 extends over 14 amino acids. V was trimmed by 5 bases and J by 9 bases, leaving 17 bases between them. As DNA, the CDR3 is TGTGCCAGCTCAGAGCTAGCGGAGGGGGGTGAGCAGTTCTTC. Protein: CASSELAEGGEQFF.

This clonotype has a handful of counts. The rearrangement joins TRBV24-1 to TRBJ2-1; TRBD1 might be the D (7 bases). The CDR3 spans 15 residues. The V gene lost 9 bases and the J gene lost 1 base, with 15 bases spanning the gap. From germline, CDR1 is KGHDR and CDR2 SFDVKD. The CDR3 sequence is CATGYQGGSYNEQFF. DNA for the CDR3: TGTGCCACCGGATATCAGGGGGGTTCCTACAATGAGCAGTTCTTC.

This clonotype was seen at least ten times. The chain employs TRBV3-1 and TRBJ2-1; the match to TRBD2 covers 14 bases. With V trimmed by 0 bases and J by 4 bases, 8 bases remained unmatched. The CDR3 is 19 residues long. Germline V gives CDR1 LGHDT, CDR2 YNNKEL (reference sequence). The CDR3 sequence: CASSQDAGTSGSFYNEQFF. For the CDR3, the DNA is TGTGCCAGCAGCCAAGACGCCGGGACTAGCGGGAGTTTTTACAATGAGCAGTTCTTC.

This clonotype was detected ten times or more. The chain combines TRBV28 with TRBJ2-1; tentatively, D is TRBD2 (6 bases). Trimming shortened V by 4 bases and J by 0 bases, and 13 bases separated the two germline ends. Germline loops: CDR1 MDHEN, CDR2 SYDVKM. This CDR3 contains 16 residues. For the CDR3, the DNA is TGTGCCAGCAGTTCCTCTGCGGGAAGCTCCTACAATGAGCAGTTCTTC. This sequence encodes CASSSSAGSSYNEQFF.

V gene TRBV20-1 combines with J gene TRBJ1-1, with D unresolved. V gave up 0 bases and J gave up 0 bases, with 8 bases separating them. The V gene's germline CDR1 is DFQATT and CDR2 SNEGSKA (reference sequence). The CDR3 spans 14 residues. DNA for the CDR3: TGCAGTGCTAGAGATTCCCGGATGAACACTGAAGCTTTCTTT. Its translation is CSARDSRMNTEAFF.

This clonotype was seen many times. The chain links TRBV28 to TRBJ1-1, with D tentatively TRBD1 (5 bases). V was shortened by 0 bases and J by 1 base, with 9 bases between the two germline ends. This CDR3 is 15 amino acids long. Per germline, CDR1 MDHEN and CDR2 SYDVKM. The DNA of the CDR3 is TGTGCCAGCAGTTTATGGGGGCAGGGGAACACTGAAGCTTTCTTT. Translating gives CASSLWGQGNTEAFF.

The chain links TRBV28 to TRBJ2-7; TRBD2 matches 9 bases. CDR1 and CDR2 (germline): MDHEN, SYDVKM. This CDR3 is 16 amino acids long. Germline trimming cut 5 bases from V and 3 bases from J; bases unmatched to any gene: 11. CDR3 protein: CASSKPSGTTVYEQYF. DNA of the CDR3: TGTGCCAGCAGTAAACCTAGCGGGACCACGGTCTACGAGCAGTACTTC.

This clonotype was detected ten times or more. The rearrangement joins TRBV29-1 to TRBJ2-1, with a weak D call TRBD2 (6 bases). CDR3 size: 14 residues. V lost 7 bases, J lost 2 bases, and 15 bases lay in between. Germline CDR1 reads SQVTM; CDR2 reads ANQGSEA. This CDR3 reads CSGGVVWPYNEQFF. CDR3 bases: TGCAGCGGCGGGGTGGTCTGGCCCTACAATGAGCAGTTCTTC.

V usage is TRBV3-1 and J usage is TRBJ2-7, with unresolved D. This CDR3 is built from 13 residues. V lost 1 base and J 4 bases, leaving 8 bases between the germline ends. Germline lookup yields CDR1 LGHDT and CDR2 YNNKEL (reference sequence). CDR3 residues: CASSQGKAYEQYF. The CDR3 DNA reads TGTGCCAGCAGCCAAGGTAAAGCTTACGAGCAGTACTTC.

The CDR3 protein is CASSLANRGRADTQYF. For the CDR3, the DNA is TGCGCCAGCAGCTTGGCCAACAGGGGTCGGGCAGATACGCAGTATTTT. This chain joins TRBV5-1 and TRBJ2-3; TRBD1 matches 7 bases. The junction had 8 bases not matched to a gene; V was cut back by 0 bases and J by 4 bases. The germline V gene encodes CDR1 SGHRS and CDR2 YFSETQ. The CDR3 has 16 amino acids.

This clonotype was picked up many times. J is TRBJ1-2 and V is TRBV11-2; 7 positions match TRBD1. CDR1 and CDR2 from the germline V gene are SGHAT and FQNNGV. V lost 5 bases and J lost 0; bases outside the gene matches: 6. The CDR3 consists of 15 residues. The CDR3 DNA is TGTGCCAGCAGCCCGACAGGGACAGCTAACTATGGCTACACCTTC. This encodes CASSPTGTANYGYTF.